This TCR beta chain was sequenced in a study of blood T cell repertoires in COVID-19. Study context: Italy, Spain and the United States were the sources of the convalescent and acute COVID-19 samples. Nucleic acid was either cDNA or gDNA, and it came from T cells, B-cell-depleted T cells, or PBMCs.

The table came from immunoSEQ multiplex PCR; TCRdb's copy has only in-frame clones and leaves some out. Of more than 30,000 clones listed, 85% to 90% were seen once; the top ten hold approximately 1.5%. V lost 0 bases to trimming and J lost 1 base, with 10 bases between them. Germline V gene sequence: CDR1 SGHNT, CDR2 YYREEE (reference sequence). There are 15 residues in the CDR3. The receptor was derived from a man in his 60s with active COVID-19. Sequenced input: peripheral blood. The chain uses TRBV5-4 and TRBJ1-1, with D maybe TRBD1 (5 bases). The CDR3 is CASSLGQGGNTEAFF. The CDR3 nucleotides are TGTGCCAGCAGCTTGGGGCAGGGAGGGAACACTGAAGCTTTCTTT. Filled out from reference TRBV5-4 and TRBJ1-1, the complete variable domain reads ETGVTQSPTHLIKTRGQQVTLRCSSQSGHNTVSWYQQALGQGPQFIFQYYREEENGRGNFPPRFSGLQFPNYSSELNVNALELDDSALYLCASSLGQGGNTEAFFGQGTRLTVV.